A single sample is the source of the 22 T cell receptor beta chains below, sequenced in a study of CD8+ T cells in alopecia areata. Treatment denoted: oral pan-JAK inhibitor, 5-10 mg twice daily. Sequencing used cDNA as its template, made by extracting RNA and reverse transcribing it. Repertoires were generated with immunoSEQ multiplex PCR, while TCRdb's copy carries only in-frame clones and drops some. The sample shows 150,000 to 200,000 clones, about three fifths of them seen only once. Sequences were derived from CD4+ T cells sorted from blood, sampled at week 24, from a patient treated with tofacitinib. The source is a human donor with alopecia areata.

This clone was recorded at least ten times. This specimen includes other DNA sequences encoding the same CDR3. The chain combines TRBV6-6 with TRBJ1-1; D is unresolved. The CDR3 runs 14 residues. Germline values: CDR1 MNHNY, CDR2 SVGAGI (reference sequence). Between the trimmed V and J ends, which lost 0 bases and 0 bases, there was a span of 5 bases. The CDR3 here is CASSYSGLNTEAFF. CDR3 DNA: TGTGCCAGCAGTTACTCGGGCTTGAACACTGAAGCTTTCTTT.

CDR3 coding DNA: TGTGCCAGCAGCCCCACAAAGGGGCGGGGGCCGAACACCGGGGAGCTGTTTTTT. Translating gives CASSPTKGRGPNTGELFF. The chain is built from TRBV5-4 and TRBJ2-2; D perhaps matches TRBD2 (7 bases). The germline gives CDR1 SGHNT, CDR2 YYREEE (reference sequence). This CDR3 region has 18 residues. V was clipped by 4 bases and J by 0 bases, with 19 bases between them.

This sequence joins TRBV5-1 and TRBJ2-3; the D gene is possibly TRBD2 (6 bases). The CDR3 contains 12 residues. The ends were cut back, 4 bases at V and 4 bases at J, with 7 bases in the middle. Germline assignment: CDR1 SGHRS and CDR2 YFSETQ. The CDR3, as DNA: TGCGCCAGCAGCGGGGACTCAGATACGCAGTATTTT. Its protein is CASSGDSDTQYF.

The CDR3 spells CASSQDLLKASTDTQYF. DNA of the CDR3: TGCGCCAGCAGCCAAGATCTCCTCAAGGCAAGCACAGATACGCAGTATTTT. The chain is built from TRBV4-3 and TRBJ2-3; D is ambiguous. V gave up 0 bases and J gave up 0 bases, with 13 bases separating them. The germline V gene encodes CDR1 LGHNA and CDR2 YSLEER. The length of the CDR3 is 17 residues.

This rearrangement joins TRBV9 to TRBJ2-5; D is uncertain. The V and J ends lost 0 bases and 5 bases respectively, with 11 bases between them. Germline assignment: CDR1 SGDLS and CDR2 YYNGEE. The CDR3 has 14 amino acids. The CDR3 protein is CASSVGQKTETQYF. The DNA for the CDR3 is TGTGCCAGCAGCGTAGGGCAGAAGACGGAGACCCAGTACTTC.

The chain is built from TRBV25-1 and TRBJ1-5; D remains ambiguous. The ends were cut back, 4 bases at V and 9 bases at J, with 16 bases in the middle. The CDR3 covers 14 residues. Germline V gives CDR1 MGHDK, CDR2 SYGVNS. CDR3 bases: TGTGCCAGCAGTGGAGAGGGAATCCTGGCGCCCCAGCATTTT. It is translated as CASSGEGILAPQHF.

V gene TRBV7-9 combines with J gene TRBJ2-3, with D perhaps being TRBD1 or TRBD2 (5 bases each). Between the trimmed V and J ends, which lost 4 bases and 9 bases, there was a span of 11 bases. Germline-derived CDR1 and CDR2 are SEHNR and FQNEAQ (reference sequence). The CDR3 has 12 residues. CDR3 bases: TGTGCCAGCAGCTCGAGGGGTGGGACGCAGTATTTT. Encoded protein: CASSSRGGTQYF.

The chain joins TRBV7-6 to TRBJ2-1; 9 bases line up with TRBD2. The J segment lost 9 bases and the V segment lost 5 bases, leaving 14 bases of the junction unmatched. The CDR3 extends over 16 amino acids. The germline V gene has CDR1 SGHVS and CDR2 FNYEAQ. The CDR3 loop reads CASSTRLAGRDSEQFF. As DNA, the CDR3 is TGTGCCAGCAGCACGCGCCTAGCGGGGCGGGATAGTGAGCAGTTCTTC.

The chain carries TRBV25-1 and TRBJ2-5, with D perhaps matching TRBD1 (5 bases). The CDR3 extends over 13 amino acids. V gave up 7 bases and J gave up 4 bases, with 13 bases separating them. Germline V gives CDR1 MGHDK, CDR2 SYGVNS. CDR3 protein: CASTPDTLETQYF. The CDR3 nucleotides read TGTGCCAGCACCCCGGACACTTTAGAGACCCAGTACTTC.

The chain joins TRBV29-1 to TRBJ1-1; TRBD1 might be the D (5 bases). Per the germline V gene, CDR1 is SQVTM and CDR2 is ANQGSEA. This CDR3 has 14 residues. The CDR3 DNA reads as TGCACGGCCAGGGAAATGGGGTTGAACACTGAAGCTTTCTTT. Translating it yields CTAREMGLNTEAFF.

The chain uses TRBV30 and TRBJ2-5; D is possibly TRBD1 or TRBD2 (5 bases each). CDR1 GTSNPN and CDR2 SVGIG come from the germline V gene (reference sequence). The CDR3 covers 13 residues. V was clipped by 5 bases and J by 11 bases, with 21 bases between them. DNA of the CDR3: TGTGCCTGGGAAACGCTAGGGGCTGGGGAGCAGTACTTC. This translates into CAWETLGAGEQYF.

Of note for this clone: Additional DNA sequences in this sample encode the identical CDR3. This chain links TRBV30 with TRBJ2-7; D is possibly TRBD2 (6 bases). Germline V lookup: CDR1 GTSNPN, CDR2 SVGIG (reference sequence). V was clipped by 3 bases and J by 4 bases, with 10 bases between them. The CDR3 is 12 residues long. CDR3 nucleotide sequence: TGTGCCTGGAGCGTCGGGGGATACGAGCAGTACTTC. Encoded protein: CAWSVGGYEQYF.

A few counts support this clone. This chain joins TRBV18 and TRBJ1-1; D remains unclear. Germline values: CDR1 KGHSH, CDR2 LQKENI. V lost 2 bases and J lost 3, with 10 bases in between. CDR3 size: 14 residues. CDR3 coding DNA: TGTGCCAGCTCACCAGGGTTCTGGGACACTGAAGCTTTCTTT. Translation gives CASSPGFWDTEAFF.

The chain recombines TRBV6-5 with TRBJ2-3; 12 bases agree with TRBD2. The CDR3 is made up of 16 amino acids. Per the germline V gene, CDR1 is MNHEY and CDR2 is SVGAGI. Unmatched junction bases numbered 4, after V lost 2 bases and J lost 4 bases. DNA for the CDR3: TGTGCCAGCAGTTACCGGACTAGCGGGGAGCCAGATACGCAGTATTTT. Protein sequence: CASSYRTSGEPDTQYF.

This chain joins TRBV5-6 and TRBJ1-6; 7 nucleotides match TRBD1. Per germline, CDR1 SGHDT and CDR2 YYEEEE. Trimming took 4 bases from V and 7 from J; bases not matched to a gene: 8. The CDR3 consists of 15 residues. CDR3 loop: CASSGQQGTNSPLHF. The CDR3 nucleotides read TGTGCCAGCAGCGGACAACAGGGGACGAATTCACCCCTCCACTTT.

The chain has TRBV29-1 and TRBJ2-3; D tentatively reads TRBD1 or TRBD2 (5 bases each). Per the germline V gene, CDR1 is SQVTM and CDR2 is ANQGSEA. Trimming shortened V by 6 bases and J by 3 bases, and 16 bases separated the two germline ends. The CDR3 consists of 14 residues. CDR3 region: CSVEDQGSTDTQYF. CDR3 sequence (DNA): TGCAGCGTGGAGGACCAGGGAAGTACAGATACGCAGTATTTT.

The gene calls are TRBV19 and TRBJ1-4; D perhaps matches TRBD1 (5 bases). Between the trimmed V and J ends, which lost 5 bases and 4 bases, there was a span of 8 bases. The CDR3 has 13 residues. Germline CDR1 reads LNHDA; CDR2 reads SQIVND (reference sequence). The CDR3 DNA sequence: TGTGCCAGTAGTCGACAGATTAATGAAAAACTGTTTTTT. Translated, it gives CASSRQINEKLFF.

There are a few counts of this clone. The chain is built from TRBV30 and TRBJ1-2; D is undetermined. The CDR3 length is 11 residues. With 1 base removed from V and 4 bases from J, the gap between germline ends came to 4 bases. Per germline, CDR1 GTSNPN and CDR2 SVGIG (reference sequence). CDR3 bases: TGTGCCTGGAGTGATACCTATGGCTACACCTTC. The encoded protein is CAWSDTYGYTF.

This clone has only a few counts. The chain couples TRBV4-1 to TRBJ1-5; D not resolved. This CDR3 has 16 amino acids. Germline V gene data show CDR1 as MGHRA and CDR2 as YSYEKL. Trimming took 3 bases from V and 2 from J, leaving 14 bases between them. CDR3 in amino acids: CASSHQNLVGNQPQHF. The CDR3 DNA reads TGCGCCAGCAGCCACCAAAACCTGGTGGGCAATCAGCCCCAGCATTTT.

The J gene is TRBJ2-3, the V gene TRBV28; 8 nucleotides align to TRBD1. CDR1 and CDR2 from the germline V gene are MDHEN and SYDVKM. This CDR3 comprises 12 residues. With 8 bases clipped from V and 3 bases from J, the junction kept 1 base outside the gene matches. As DNA, the CDR3 is TGTGCCAGCCACAGGGGGACAGATACGCAGTATTTT. Residues: CASHRGTDTQYF.

The chain has TRBV10-3 and TRBJ1-2; D perhaps matches TRBD1 (6 bases). Germline loops: CDR1 ENHRY, CDR2 SYGVKD. Trimming shortened V by 6 bases and J by 0 bases, and 11 bases separated the two germline ends. The CDR3 has 14 residues. The CDR3 region has the DNA TGTGCCATCAGGGGACAAGAATCTAACTATGGCTACACCTTC. Amino acids: CAIRGQESNYGYTF.

This clone appeared once. The gene calls are TRBV7-2 and TRBJ1-2; D is unclear. The CDR3 spans 17 residues. The germline V and J ends were trimmed by 1 base and 5 bases, with 20 bases remaining between them. Germline V gene data show CDR1 as SGHTA and CDR2 as FQGNSA. The CDR3 loop reads CASSLEFLSSRIYGYTF. In nucleotides, the CDR3 is TGTGCCAGCAGCTTAGAGTTTCTGAGCAGTCGGATTTATGGCTACACCTTC.